In this sample, the clone carrying this T cell receptor beta chain turned up once. Sample-barcoded 5' priming and a J-beta primer mix drove a second PCR of about 7 to 12 cycles. One entry per CDR3 protein, called by TCRdb with MiXCR from the 5' RACE reads. Of approximately 1,700,000 distinct CDR3 sequences listed, more than 35% are singletons. This sample was included in a study of blood T cells in healthy people across ages. Germline V gene lookup returns CDR1 LGHNA and CDR2 YSLEER. The V segment lost 0 bases and the J segment 4 bases; nucleotides outside the gene matches: 2. This CDR3 is 14 amino acids long.

This TCR was sampled from a human donor in good health. The J gene is TRBJ1-2, the V gene TRBV4-3, with 7 positions matching TRBD1. Sequences were obtained from blood. The CDR3 DNA reads as TGCGCCAGCAGCCAAGATCACAGGGGCTATGGCTACACCTTC. Its protein is CASSQDHRGYGYTF.